Listed here is a single TCR beta chain. The target antigen is unknown. Described treatment: approximately nine-day PBMC culture with coronavirus spike peptide pools or control peptides (ViraFEST assay). The data were obtained in a study of vaccination and CD4 T cells after COVID-19. With the Oncomine TCR Beta short-read assay, DNA from cultured CD4+ T cells was sequenced. MiXCR was run by TCRdb on the PCR reads, yielding one entry per CDR3 protein. The table includes about 8,500 distinct CDR3 sequences, about 61% detected once. The sequence was obtained from a human donor who had recovered from COVID-19. The specimen sequenced was CD4+ T cells from blood, cultured in vitro.

The CDR3 loop is CSARTALQPQHF. The CDR3 DNA reads as TGCAGTGCTAGGACCGCACTCCAGCCCCAGCATTTT. The chain has TRBV20-1 and TRBJ1-5; no clear D. CDR3 length: 12 residues. Germline lookup yields CDR1 DFQATT and CDR2 SNEGSKA (reference sequence). Trimming removed 3 bases at V and 7 bases at J, with 10 bases between.